A selection of T cell receptor beta chains follows, all from one sample in a study of T cell responses to AZD1222 COVID-19 vaccine. Sequencing was performed with immunoSEQ multiplex PCR; in TCRdb, only in-frame clones are kept and a portion is missing. This table holds approximately 190,000 clones, approximately 91% found once. The sequencing used peripheral blood, collected on day 0 of AZD1222 vaccination. The receptors here all came from an adult in good health. Both conserved end residues are part of each CDR3. The order of the fields is V gene, D gene, CDR3 length, clone size, J gene, CDR3 DNA, CDR3 protein. A D gene is named only where the DNA matches it firmly. Expanded clones are given a class, and other clones once, few, many or no size at all.

TRBV7-8	.	14	.	TRBJ2-2	TGTGCCAGCAGCTTAGCGCCAAACACCGGGGAGCTGTTTTTT	CASSLAPNTGELFF
TRBV28	.	14	.	TRBJ2-7	TGTGCCAGCAGTTTGTCAGCCTCCTCCTACGAGCAGTACTTC	CASSLSASSYEQYF
TRBV29-1	.	11	.	TRBJ2-7	TGCAGCGCGAAGACAGAGTACGAGCAGTACTTC	CSAKTEYEQYF
TRBV27	TRBD1	13	.	TRBJ2-7	TGTGCCAGCAGTTCAGGGACAGCCAGCGAGCAGTACTTC	CASSSGTASEQYF
TRBV7-9	.	16	.	TRBJ1-1	TGTGCCAGCAGCTTACGGGAAGGCCCATTGAGCACTGAAGCTTTCTTT	CASSLREGPLSTEAFF
TRBV4-1	.	15	.	TRBJ2-2	TGCGCCAGCAGCTATCTCCGGGGGTTCACCGGGGAGCTGTTTTTT	CASSYLRGFTGELFF
TRBV6-1	.	18	once	TRBJ2-2	TGTGCCAGCAGTGACAATAATTACCCGCTGGTACGCACCGGGGAGCTGTTTTTT	CASSDNNYPLVRTGELFF
TRBV27	.	14	.	TRBJ1-6	TGTGCCAGCAGTTTCCTTAGGGGAAATTCACCCCTCCACTTT	CASSFLRGNSPLHF
TRBV28	.	14	.	TRBJ1-3	TGTGCCAGCAGTTTAAGCGGGGGGCAAAACACCATATATTTT	CASSLSGGQNTIYF
TRBV28	TRBD1	15	.	TRBJ1-5	TGTGCCAGCTCCCGCGCGGGGACAGTCCATCAGCCCCAGCATTTT	CASSRAGTVHQPQHF
TRBV27	.	16	.	TRBJ2-7	TGTGCCAGCAGTTTATCTAGAATGAACCTGGGCTACGAGCAGTACTTC	CASSLSRMNLGYEQYF
TRBV7-9	TRBD1	17	.	TRBJ2-1	TGTGCCAGCAGCTTAGCGTGGACAGGGGGCACGGACAATGAGCAGTTCTTC	CASSLAWTGGTDNEQFF
TRBV4-1	.	16	.	TRBJ2-6	TGCGCCAGCAGCCGGATAGAAATCTCTGGGGCCAACGTCCTGACTTTC	CASSRIEISGANVLTF
TRBV27	.	13	.	TRBJ1-5	TGTGCCAGCAGTTTCAGCATATATCAGCCCCAGCATTTT	CASSFSIYQPQHF
TRBV6-5	.	15	.	TRBJ2-7	TGTGCCAGCAGTTTTCACGGGCGTAGCTCCTACGAGCAGTACTTC	CASSFHGRSSYEQYF
TRBV19	TRBD1	16	once	TRBJ2-2	TGTGCCAGTAGTATATTACAGGGGGCGAACACCGGGGAGCTGTTTTTT	CASSILQGANTGELFF
TRBV7-2	TRBD1	14	.	TRBJ2-7	TGTGCCAGCAGCTCTGGGACAGGGGGCTACGAGCAGTACTTC	CASSSGTGGYEQYF
TRBV5-1	.	16	.	TRBJ1-6	TGCGCCAGCAGCTTGGCCCAGGACAGAAGGCGTTCACCCCTCCACTTT	CASSLAQDRRRSPLHF
TRBV9	.	15	.	TRBJ2-7	TGTGCCAGCAGCGTAGGTCCTCCCACTGAATACGAGCAGTACTTC	CASSVGPPTEYEQYF
TRBV27	TRBD1	15	.	TRBJ2-7	TGTGCCAGCAGTAACGGACAGGGGGGTTTCTACGAGCAGTACTTC	CASSNGQGGFYEQYF
TRBV5-1	TRBD1	13	.	TRBJ1-2	TGCGCCAGCAGCCCTGACAGGGGAGATGGCTACACCTTC	CASSPDRGDGYTF
TRBV28	.	14	.	TRBJ2-3	TGTGCCAGCAGTTTATACGGGAATACAGATACGCAGTATTTT	CASSLYGNTDTQYF
TRBV25-1	.	13	.	TRBJ1-2	TGTGCCAGCAGTGTTGGGGGGGAAGTTGGCTACACCTTC	CASSVGGEVGYTF
TRBV7-3	.	15	.	TRBJ2-1	TGTGCCAGCAGCCTGCCGGGGAGCTCCTACAATGAGCAGTTCTTC	CASSLPGSSYNEQFF
TRBV10-1	.	11	.	TRBJ2-5	TGCGCCAGCAGTGAATCACTTCCCTGGTACTTC	CASSESLPWYF
TRBV28	.	18	.	TRBJ2-2	TGTGCCAGCAGTTTAGTTTTAGGGCAGGGGTCAGGCACCGGGGAGCTGTTTTTT	CASSLVLGQGSGTGELFF
TRBV24-1	.	16	.	TRBJ1-2	TGTGCCACCAGTGATTCTAGGGCCATCTCTAACTATGGCTACACCTTC	CATSDSRAISNYGYTF
TRBV27	.	15	.	TRBJ2-5	TGTGCCAGCAGGGCCGCGCGGGCAGGGGAAGAGACCCAGTACTTC	CASRAARAGEETQYF
TRBV25-1	.	18	.	TRBJ2-6	TGTGCCAGCAGTGACCCTTCGAGACCACCCTCTGGGGCCAACGTCCTGACTTTC	CASSDPSRPPSGANVLTF
TRBV27	TRBD1	14	.	TRBJ2-1	TGTGCCAGCAACCGACAGGGGGGTTACAATGAGCAGTTCTTC	CASNRQGGYNEQFF
TRBV3-1/TRBV3-2	.	14	few	TRBJ1-6	TGTGCCAGCAGCCAAGTGCAGGTTCGGTCACCCCTCCACTTT	CASSQVQVRSPLHF
TRBV19	TRBD2	18	.	TRBJ2-1	TGTGCCAGTAGTATAGGAGGCGGGAGGGGGATTAGCTACAATGAGCAGTTCTTC	CASSIGGGRGISYNEQFF
TRBV6-2/TRBV6-3	TRBD2	16	.	TRBJ2-5	TGTGCCAGCAGTTACTCCCTAGCGGGGGGGCGGGAGACCCAGTACTTC	CASSYSLAGGRETQYF
TRBV5-8	.	13	once	TRBJ1-2	TGTGCCAGCAGCTTGGCAGCTAACTATGGCTACACCTTC	CASSLAANYGYTF
TRBV3-1/TRBV3-2	.	16	.	TRBJ2-7	TGTGCCAGCAGCCGTGGGGCAGACGTAACCTACTACGAGCAGTACTTC	CASSRGADVTYYEQYF
TRBV7-8	.	15	.	TRBJ2-7	TGTGCCAGCAGCCACGAGATGGGGCCGAGCTACGAGCAGTACTTC	CASSHEMGPSYEQYF
TRBV3-1/TRBV3-2	.	15	.	TRBJ2-3	TGTGCCAGCAGCCAAAGGTCTGTTAGCACAGATACGCAGTATTTT	CASSQRSVSTDTQYF
TRBV6-5	.	13	.	TRBJ1-2	TGTGCCAGCAGTTCTTCAGCGGTTTATGGCTACACCTTC	CASSSSAVYGYTF
TRBV5-4	.	15	once	TRBJ2-4	TGTGCCAGCAGCTTGGGGGGCGCGGGCAAAAACATTCAGTACTTC	CASSLGGAGKNIQYF
TRBV6-4	TRBD2	17	.	TRBJ2-3	TGTGCCAGCAGTGACTCGGCTAGCGGGGAAGGTACAGATACGCAGTATTTT	CASSDSASGEGTDTQYF
TRBV2	TRBD2	15	.	TRBJ2-3	TGTGCCAGCAATGGACTAGCGGGAGGAGGGGATACGCAGTATTTT	CASNGLAGGGDTQYF
TRBV10-3	TRBD1	15	.	TRBJ1-5	TGTGCCATCAGTGGGACAGGGGGCGAGAATCAGCCCCAGCATTTT	CAISGTGGENQPQHF
TRBV7-2	TRBD2	16	.	TRBJ2-1	TGTGCCAGCAGCCCATGGACTAGCGGGAGAGGAGATGAGCAGTTCTTC	CASSPWTSGRGDEQFF
TRBV13	.	15	.	TRBJ2-6	TGTGCCAGCAGTTTTTCCGGGGCCGGGGCCAACGTCCTGACTTTC	CASSFSGAGANVLTF
TRBV3-1/TRBV3-2	.	13	.	TRBJ2-7	TGTGCCAGCAGCCAAACCCCCCTTCCCGAGCAGTACTTC	CASSQTPLPEQYF
TRBV5-1	.	14	.	TRBJ2-2	TGCGCCAGCAGCTTTGGGGTGGCGGCCGGGGAGCTGTTTTTT	CASSFGVAAGELFF
TRBV19	.	13	.	TRBJ2-2	TGTGCCAGTAATCGACCGAACACCGGGGAGCTGTTTTTT	CASNRPNTGELFF
TRBV2	.	12	once	TRBJ2-7	TGTGCCAGCAGTGACAGGGAATTGGAGCAGTACTTC	CASSDRELEQYF
TRBV7-2	TRBD1	16	.	TRBJ1-1	TGTGCCAGCAGCTTAGCTTCTGGGACAGGGGGCGATGGAGCTTTCTTT	CASSLASGTGGDGAFF
TRBV5-1	TRBD1	13	.	TRBJ2-7	TGCGCCAGCAGCGTGACAGGGGTGGGGGAGCAGTACTTC	CASSVTGVGEQYF
TRBV5-1	.	14	.	TRBJ2-5	TGCGCCAGCAGCCCATCTCACCTCTGGGAGACCCAGTACTTC	CASSPSHLWETQYF